This T cell receptor (beta chain) was captured by sequencing in a study of glioma-infiltrating T cells. Using RNA template, CDR3s of TCR alpha and beta were amplified with iRepertoire arm-PCR. One entry per CDR3 protein, called by TCRdb with MiXCR from the multiplex PCR reads. This table has roughly 350,000 distinct CDR3 sequences, around 45% appearing once. Of note for this clonotype: What it recognizes is unknown.

Trimming removed 6 bases from V and 2 bases from J; junction bases left unmatched: 7. Germline V CDR1 and CDR2: DFQATT, SNEGSKA (reference sequence). CDR3 length: 13 amino acids. Broader study findings: Shared blood CDR3 signature motifs marked patients with low tissue-blood divergence.

This clonotype was obtained from a human donor with low-grade glioma or glioblastoma, undergoing nonglioma brain surgery, or in good health (not recorded which). Sequenced input: glioma tissue, nonneoplastic brain tissue, or PBMCs (not recorded which). The rearrangement links TRBV20-1 to TRBJ2-7; 7 bases map to TRBD1. The CDR3: CSAKTDRPYEQYF. In DNA, the CDR3 is TGCAGTGCCAAGACGGACAGGCCCTACGAGCAGTACTTC.